The present TCR beta chain was sequenced within a study of patients and donors after allogeneic stem cell transplantation. This CDR3 has 13 residues. The V gene lost 4 bases and the J gene lost 2 bases, with 9 bases spanning the gap. The germline V gene has CDR1 SQVTM and CDR2 ANQGSEA. TCRdb re-called the RT-PCR reads through MiXCR, storing one row per CDR3 protein. The sample consists of approximately 140,000 distinct CDR3 sequences, approximately 37% of them appearing once. This clonotype was recorded a few times. Material for sequencing was blood, either unsorted or a sorted T cell fraction (not recorded which). J is TRBJ1-5 and V is TRBV29-1; D is perhaps TRBD1 (6 bases). The receptor's source is a human donor who was either an allogeneic HSCT recipient or a stem cell or donor lymphocyte infusion donor (not recorded which). It is not recorded whose cells these are; they may come from a transplant donor. CDR3 sequence reads: CSVGRGGNQPQHF. In DNA form, the CDR3 reads TGCAGCGTTGGCAGGGGTGGCAATCAGCCCCAGCATTTT.